Listed here are 29 T cell receptor beta chains from one sample, sequenced in a study of blood T cell repertoires in COVID-19. Assay used: immunoSEQ multiplex PCR; TCRdb lists only in-frame clones, some missing. Of 160,000 or so clones in the sample, roughly 78% were seen once. The sample taken for sequencing was peripheral blood. Every receptor here comes from a man between 65 and 85 years old with active or convalescent COVID-19.

The DNA for the CDR3 is TGTGCCAGCAGCTCTTTCGAACTAAACACTGAAGCTTTCTTT. This sequence encodes CASSSFELNTEAFF. This sequence joins TRBV28 and TRBJ1-1; D not resolved. Looked up from germline, CDR1 is MDHEN and CDR2 is SYDVKM. The CDR3 sequence is 14 residues long. V lost 6 bases to trimming and J lost 2 bases, with 13 bases between them.

This clone was seen a few times. V is TRBV30 and J is TRBJ2-7, with TRBD2 as a possible D gene (6 bases). V was clipped by 2 bases and J by 3 bases, with 14 bases between them. Per germline, CDR1 GTSNPN and CDR2 SVGIG (reference sequence). The CDR3 sequence is 14 residues long. The CDR3 DNA reads as TGTGCCTGGAGTTTGCCGCCGGGGGTCTACGAGCAGTACTTC. This codes for CAWSLPPGVYEQYF.

The chain uses TRBV5-4 and TRBJ2-7; D may be TRBD2 (6 bases). The CDR3 spans 15 residues. Looked up from germline, CDR1 is SGHNT and CDR2 is YYREEE (reference sequence). V dropped 0 bases and J dropped 5 bases, with 15 bases sitting between them. CDR3 coding DNA: TGTGCCAGCAGCTTGGTGGGCGGGGTATTCAACGAGCAGTACTTC. Amino acid sequence: CASSLVGGVFNEQYF. The full variable domain, in which reference TRBV5-4 and TRBJ2-7 provide the parts outside the CDR3, is ETGVTQSPTHLIKTRGQQVTLRCSSQSGHNTVSWYQQALGQGPQFIFQYYREEENGRGNFPPRFSGLQFPNYSSELNVNALELDDSALYLCASSLVGGVFNEQYFGPGTRLTVT.

This clone was observed a single time. The V and J genes are TRBV6-2 or TRBV6-3 and TRBJ2-3, with D maybe TRBD2 (5 bases). Trimming pared 2 bases from V and 4 bases from J, leaving 22 bases between. There are 18 residues in the CDR3. Germline CDR1 and CDR2: MNHEY and SVGEGT. The CDR3 reads CASSYPPVSAGRADTQYF. CDR3 bases: TGTGCCAGCAGTTACCCCCCCGTCTCCGCCGGGCGGGCAGATACGCAGTATTTT.

V usage is TRBV6-5 and J usage is TRBJ2-1; D might be TRBD1 (5 bases). Germline V gives CDR1 MNHEY, CDR2 SVGAGI. The V end was cut by 3 bases, the J end by 6 bases, with 15 bases between. The CDR3 has 15 residues. CDR3 nucleotides: TGTGCCAGCAGTTATGACAGATATGTCCCCAATGAGCAGTTCTTC. Protein sequence: CASSYDRYVPNEQFF.

The chain is built from TRBV2 and TRBJ1-2; weak D call: TRBD1 (5 bases). The CDR3 spans 13 residues. Trimming shortened V by 6 bases and J by 3 bases, and 11 bases separated the two germline ends. Germline V lookup: CDR1 SNHLY, CDR2 FYNNEI. The CDR3 coding sequence is TGTGCCAGCAGGGGGGGGACGGACTATGGCTACACCTTC. Its translation: CASRGGTDYGYTF.

The gene calls are TRBV7-9 and TRBJ2-4; 13 nucleotides agree with TRBD2. In germline, CDR1 is SEHNR, CDR2 FQNEAQ (reference sequence). The CDR3 is 18 amino acids. V dropped 5 bases and J dropped 2; count of bases not matched to a gene: 9. This CDR3 reads CASSPTTSGRSTKNIQYF. CDR3 bases: TGTGCCAGCAGCCCTACGACTAGCGGGAGGTCTACCAAAAACATTCAGTACTTC.

The gene calls are TRBV30 and TRBJ1-1; D is perhaps TRBD1 (5 bases). CDR3 length: 13 amino acids. Germline loops: CDR1 GTSNPN, CDR2 SVGIG (reference sequence). The V end was cut by 3 bases, the J end by 3 bases, with 11 bases between. The CDR3 DNA is TGTGCCTGGAGACCCGGGGGGGACACTGAAGCTTTCTTT. Encoded protein: CAWRPGGDTEAFF.

The gene calls are TRBV10-2 and TRBJ2-1; D unclear. The CDR3 is 12 residues long. Looked up from germline, CDR1 is WSHSY and CDR2 is SAAADI. V dropped 3 bases and J dropped 3 bases, with 3 bases sitting between them. CDR3 nucleotide sequence: TGCGCCAGCAGTGACGTCTACAATGAGCAGTTCTTC. Amino acid sequence: CASSDVYNEQFF.

The chain carries TRBV2 and TRBJ1-2, with a possible D match to TRBD1 (5 bases). Trimming took 7 bases from V and 0 from J, leaving 15 bases between them. This CDR3 comprises 15 residues. The V gene's germline CDR1 is SNHLY and CDR2 FYNNEI. The CDR3 region has the DNA TGTGCCAGCACCCCCGGGCAGGGAACTAACTATGGCTACACCTTC. Its protein is CASTPGQGTNYGYTF.

This chain uses TRBV6-5 with TRBJ2-5; maybe TRBD1 (5 bases). The CDR3 covers 14 residues. V was shortened by 6 bases and J by 0 bases, with 11 bases between the two germline ends. Germline V gene sequence: CDR1 MNHEY, CDR2 SVGAGI. CDR3 residues: CASRQDIYQETQYF. The CDR3 DNA is TGTGCCAGCAGGCAGGACATTTACCAAGAGACCCAGTACTTC.

The chain recombines TRBV18 with TRBJ1-3; D gene uncertain. The CDR3 loop spans 15 amino acids. The germline V and J ends were trimmed by 3 bases and 8 bases, with 17 bases remaining between them. Germline V gives CDR1 KGHSH, CDR2 LQKENI. Written as DNA, the CDR3 is TGTGCCAGCTCACCTTCTCCCCGGGGTTCGCACACCATATATTTT. Translated, it gives CASSPSPRGSHTIYF.

CDR3 sequence reads: CASSPDRPNQPQHF. The CDR3 DNA sequence: TGCGCCAGCAGCCCCGACAGGCCCAATCAGCCCCAGCATTTT. V is TRBV5-1 and J is TRBJ1-5; D is possibly TRBD1 (6 bases). The germline V gene encodes CDR1 SGHRS and CDR2 YFSETQ. This CDR3 spans 14 amino acids. Trimming cost V 4 bases and J 3 bases, with 11 bases left between them.

The V and J genes are TRBV27 and TRBJ1-2, with 8 bases fitting TRBD1. Germline CDR1 and CDR2: MNHEY and SMNVEV (reference sequence). The CDR3 runs to 14 residues. J gave up 6 bases and V 7 bases, and 10 bases lay outside the gene matches. The CDR3 region is CASTDRGGLNGYTF. The CDR3 nucleotides are TGTGCCAGCACCGACAGGGGAGGGCTAAATGGCTACACCTTC.

The chain combines TRBV5-5 with TRBJ2-3; D gene unclear. Between the trimmed V and J ends, which lost 2 bases and 2 bases, there was a span of 12 bases. Germline values: CDR1 SGHKS, CDR2 YYEKEE (reference sequence). This CDR3 is built from 15 residues. Here the CDR3 reads CASSFERYSTDTQYF. The CDR3, as DNA: TGTGCCAGCAGCTTCGAACGGTACTCCACAGATACGCAGTATTTT.

This clone appeared a few times. V and J are TRBV9 and TRBJ2-1; 13 bases map to TRBD2. V lost 3 bases, J lost 7 bases, and 4 bases stayed unmatched. The CDR3 runs to 15 residues. Germline CDR1 is SGDLS and CDR2 is YYNGEE. The DNA of the CDR3 is TGTGCCAGCAGCGGGGGACTAGCGGGACAAAATGAGCAGTTCTTC. It translates to CASSGGLAGQNEQFF. Variable domain in full (rest from reference TRBV9 and TRBJ2-1): DSGVTQTPKHLITATGQRVTLRCSPRSGDLSVYWYQQSLDQGLQFLIQYYNGEERAKGNILERFSAQQFPDLHSELNLSSLELGDSALYFCASSGGLAGQNEQFFGPGTRLTVL.

This clone was counted between two and nine times. The genes are TRBV20-1 and TRBJ2-4; D gene uncertain. Germline assignment: CDR1 DFQATT and CDR2 SNEGSKA (reference sequence). This CDR3 is built from 11 residues. Trimming cost V 6 bases and J 5 bases, with 8 bases left between them. CDR3 in amino acids: CSAPSENIQYF. CDR3 bases: TGCAGTGCGCCCTCGGAAAACATTCAGTACTTC.

The genes are TRBV6-1 and TRBJ1-6; 7 positions match TRBD1. The CDR3 spans 15 residues. From germline, CDR1 is MNHNS and CDR2 SASEGT. V was clipped by 1 base and J by 9 bases; unmatched bases: 6. The CDR3 is CASSEVNRGGSPLHF. Written as DNA, the CDR3 is TGTGCCAGCAGTGAAGTGAACAGGGGCGGTTCACCCCTCCACTTT.

This clone was observed a handful of times. The rearrangement links TRBV3-1 (or the pseudogene TRBV3-2) to TRBJ1-5; D remains unclear. Per germline, CDR1 LGHDT and CDR2 YNNKEL (reference sequence). The CDR3 runs to 19 residues. V lost 1 base to trimming and J lost 0 bases, with 19 bases between them. CDR3 sequence reads: CASSQARSVTMDSNQPQHF. DNA of the CDR3: TGTGCCAGCAGCCAAGCCCGGAGCGTAACCATGGATAGCAATCAGCCCCAGCATTTT.

The genes are TRBV6-2 or TRBV6-3 and TRBJ1-1; 7 bases fit TRBD1. The CDR3 runs to 16 residues. V lost 5 bases to trimming and J lost 4 bases; unmatched junction nucleotides: 13. From germline, CDR1 is MNHEY and CDR2 SVGEGT. The DNA of the CDR3 is TGTGCCAGCAGTGATTTAACAGGGGTGCTGGGCACTGAAGCTTTCTTT. The encoded protein is CASSDLTGVLGTEAFF.

J is TRBJ2-7 and V is TRBV10-2, with 13 bases matching TRBD2. V shed 5 bases, J shed 3 bases, and the junction held 4 bases outside the gene matches. The length of the CDR3 is 15 residues. Germline CDR1 and CDR2: WSHSY and SAAADI. CDR3 region: CASSPLAGGNYEQYF. Written as DNA, the CDR3 is TGCGCCAGCAGTCCACTAGCGGGAGGGAACTACGAGCAGTACTTC.

This clone has just one count. The chain links TRBV2 to TRBJ2-1; D uncertain. The ends were cut back, 4 bases at V and 8 bases at J, with 15 bases in the middle. The CDR3 runs to 14 residues. Germline values: CDR1 SNHLY, CDR2 FYNNEI. The CDR3 DNA reads TGTGCCAGCAGTGGCCCCTCCCGCGAGTATGAGCAGTTCTTC. Encoded protein: CASSGPSREYEQFF.

V and J are TRBV6-2 or TRBV6-3 and TRBJ2-4, with D possibly matching TRBD1 (7 bases). In germline, CDR1 is MNHEY, CDR2 SVGEGT. The CDR3 runs 14 residues. The V end was cut by 2 bases, the J end by 9 bases, with 14 bases between. CDR3: CASSYEAGGTIQYF. CDR3 DNA sequence: TGTGCCAGCAGTTACGAGGCAGGGGGGACCATTCAGTACTTC.

The J gene is TRBJ1-1, the V gene TRBV27, with D perhaps TRBD1 (5 bases). Germline V CDR1 and CDR2: MNHEY, SMNVEV (reference sequence). Trimming stripped 2 bases from V and 11 bases from J, with 12 bases between. This CDR3 is 12 amino acids long. For the CDR3, the DNA is TGTGCCAGCAGTTTAACCGGGGGACGGGCTTTCTTT. Translating it yields CASSLTGGRAFF.

The chain couples TRBV6-5 to TRBJ2-7; 8 bases agree with TRBD2. Germline V gives CDR1 MNHEY, CDR2 SVGAGI. After removal of 5 bases from V and 2 bases from J, the junction contained 5 bases not matched to a gene. The CDR3 spans 14 residues. The DNA for the CDR3 is TGTGCCAGCAGTCTTAGCGGGACCACCTACGAGCAGTACTTC. This sequence encodes CASSLSGTTYEQYF.

This clone is medium-sized within its sample. The chain links TRBV4-3 to TRBJ1-4, with D unresolved. V lost 0 bases and J lost 10, with 15 bases in between. CDR3 length equals 15 residues. Germline V CDR1 and CDR2: LGHNA, YSLEER. CDR3 region: CASSQDSGNFGKLFF. DNA for the CDR3: TGCGCCAGCAGCCAAGATTCGGGAAACTTTGGAAAACTGTTTTTT.

The V gene is TRBV7-6, the J gene TRBJ2-7, with a possible D match to TRBD1 (5 bases). Trimming left V 0 bases short and J 7 bases short, with 13 bases between. The CDR3 is 14 amino acids. Germline V gives CDR1 SGHVS, CDR2 FNYEAQ. Here the CDR3 reads CASSLAGQKGEQYF. In nucleotides, the CDR3 is TGTGCCAGCAGCTTAGCGGGGCAAAAGGGAGAGCAGTACTTC.

This chain joins TRBV4-3 and TRBJ2-7; D is perhaps TRBD1 (6 bases). Germline V gene sequence: CDR1 LGHNA, CDR2 YSLEER. V was clipped by 3 bases and J by 3 bases, with 9 bases between them. The CDR3 is made up of 13 amino acids. The CDR3 sequence: CASSQQTGYEQYF. In DNA, the CDR3 is TGCGCCAGCAGCCAGCAGACAGGCTACGAGCAGTACTTC.

V is TRBV7-2 and J is TRBJ2-1, with D maybe TRBD1 (6 bases). Deletions cut 4 bases from V and 6 bases from J, with 13 bases between. Germline V lookup: CDR1 SGHTA, CDR2 FQGNSA. The CDR3 is 14 residues long. CDR3 residues: CASSSNRDGNEQFF. CDR3 coding DNA: TGTGCCAGCAGCTCGAACAGGGACGGCAATGAGCAGTTCTTC.